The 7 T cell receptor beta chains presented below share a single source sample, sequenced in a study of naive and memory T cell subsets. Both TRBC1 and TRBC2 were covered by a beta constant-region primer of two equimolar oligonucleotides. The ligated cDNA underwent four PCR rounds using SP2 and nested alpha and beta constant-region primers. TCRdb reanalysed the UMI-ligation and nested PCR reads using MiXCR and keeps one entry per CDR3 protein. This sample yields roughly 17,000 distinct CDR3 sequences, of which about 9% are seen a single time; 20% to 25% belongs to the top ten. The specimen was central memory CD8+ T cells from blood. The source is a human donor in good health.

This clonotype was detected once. As DNA, the CDR3 is TGTGCCAGTAAACAGGGGAGCTCCTACGAGCAGTACTTC. Translation: CASKQGSSYEQYF. This rearrangement joins TRBV19 to TRBJ2-7, with 7 bases fitting TRBD1. The CDR3 extends over 13 amino acids. V was clipped by 7 bases and J by 0 bases; unmatched bases: 3. The germline gives CDR1 LNHDA, CDR2 SQIVND (reference sequence).

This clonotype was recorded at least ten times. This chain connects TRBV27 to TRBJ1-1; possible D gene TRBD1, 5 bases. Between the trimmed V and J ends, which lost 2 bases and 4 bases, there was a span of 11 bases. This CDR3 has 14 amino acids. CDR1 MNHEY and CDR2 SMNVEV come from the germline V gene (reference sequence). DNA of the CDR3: TGTGCCAGCAGTTTACAGGGTCTGGGCACTGAAGCTTTCTTT. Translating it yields CASSLQGLGTEAFF.

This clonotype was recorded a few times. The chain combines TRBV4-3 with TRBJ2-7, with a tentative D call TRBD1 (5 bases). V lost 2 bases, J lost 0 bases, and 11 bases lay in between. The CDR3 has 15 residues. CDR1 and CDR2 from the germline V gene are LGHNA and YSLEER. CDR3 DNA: TGCGCCAGCAGCCAAACGACAGAGCCCTCCTACGAGCAGTACTTC. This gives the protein CASSQTTEPSYEQYF.

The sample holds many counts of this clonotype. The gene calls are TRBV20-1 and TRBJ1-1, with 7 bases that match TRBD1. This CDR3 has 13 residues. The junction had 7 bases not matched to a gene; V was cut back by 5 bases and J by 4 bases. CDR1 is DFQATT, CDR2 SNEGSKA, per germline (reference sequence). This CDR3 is CSASGQSATEAFF. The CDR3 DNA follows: TGCAGTGCTTCGGGACAGTCGGCCACTGAAGCTTTCTTT.

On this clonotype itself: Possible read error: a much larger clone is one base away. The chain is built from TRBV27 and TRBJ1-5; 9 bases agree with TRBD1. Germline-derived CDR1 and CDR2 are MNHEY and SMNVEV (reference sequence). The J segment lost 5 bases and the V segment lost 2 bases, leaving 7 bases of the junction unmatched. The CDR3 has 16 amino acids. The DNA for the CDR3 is TGTGCCAGCAGTTTAAGCGGGACAGGGATCCATCAGCCCCAGCATTTT. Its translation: CASSLSGTGIHQPQHF.

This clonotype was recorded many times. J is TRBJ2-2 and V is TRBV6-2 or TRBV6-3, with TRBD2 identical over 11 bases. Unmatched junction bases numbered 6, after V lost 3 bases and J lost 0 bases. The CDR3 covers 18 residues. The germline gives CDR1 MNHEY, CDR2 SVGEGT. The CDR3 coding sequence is TGTGCCAGCAGTTATTCCACTAGCGGGGGCGCGAACACCGGGGAGCTGTTTTTT. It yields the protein CASSYSTSGGANTGELFF.

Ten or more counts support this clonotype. The CDR3 bases are TGCGCCAGCAGCCAAGATAGCCTTAGCTCCTACAATGAGCAGTTCTTC. This sequence encodes CASSQDSLSSYNEQFF. This chain connects TRBV4-3 to TRBJ2-1; D call uncertain. V was clipped by 0 bases and J by 0 bases, with 9 bases between them. CDR3 size: 16 residues. Germline loops: CDR1 LGHNA, CDR2 YSLEER.